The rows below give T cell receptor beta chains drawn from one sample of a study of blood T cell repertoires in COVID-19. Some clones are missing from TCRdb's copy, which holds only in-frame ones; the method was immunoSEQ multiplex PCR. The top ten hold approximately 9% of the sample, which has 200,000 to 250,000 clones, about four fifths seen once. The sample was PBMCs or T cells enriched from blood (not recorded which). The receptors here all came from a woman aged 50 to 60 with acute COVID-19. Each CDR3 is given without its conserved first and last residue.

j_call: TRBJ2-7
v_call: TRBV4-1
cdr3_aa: ASSQGTGGILYEQY

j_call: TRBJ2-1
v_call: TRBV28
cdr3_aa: ASSLLRDYNEQF

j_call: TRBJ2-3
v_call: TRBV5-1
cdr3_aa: ASSLGTGKGTDTQY

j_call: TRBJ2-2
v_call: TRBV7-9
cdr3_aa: ASSSLAGDVLSTGELF

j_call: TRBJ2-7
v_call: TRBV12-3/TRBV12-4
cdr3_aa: ASRQDSYEQY

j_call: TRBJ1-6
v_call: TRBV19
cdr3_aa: ASSISGAINSPLH

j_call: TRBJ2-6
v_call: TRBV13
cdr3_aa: ASSRGTGANVLT

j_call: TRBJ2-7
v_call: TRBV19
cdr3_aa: ASSINGGSYKQY

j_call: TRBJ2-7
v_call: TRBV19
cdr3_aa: ASSLGQGTTYEQY

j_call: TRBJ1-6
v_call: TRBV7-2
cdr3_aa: ASSLNTGLSNSPLH

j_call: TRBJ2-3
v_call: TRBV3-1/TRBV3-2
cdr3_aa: ASSLPVSPSTDTQY

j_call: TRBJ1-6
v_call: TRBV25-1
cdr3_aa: ASTAGGFNSPLH

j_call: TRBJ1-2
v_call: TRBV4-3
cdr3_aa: ASSQEKGMGGYT

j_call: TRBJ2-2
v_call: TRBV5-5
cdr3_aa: ASSLANVLSGVTGELF

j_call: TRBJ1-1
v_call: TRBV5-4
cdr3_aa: ASSFPQGGTEAF

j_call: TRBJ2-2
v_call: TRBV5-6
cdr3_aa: ASSRIVDTGELF

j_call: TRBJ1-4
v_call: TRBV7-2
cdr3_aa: ASSKSANRVRPGDEKLF

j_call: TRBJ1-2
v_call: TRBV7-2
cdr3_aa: ASSVSQGAYGYT

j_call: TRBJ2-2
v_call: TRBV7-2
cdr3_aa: ASSLTGVNTGELF

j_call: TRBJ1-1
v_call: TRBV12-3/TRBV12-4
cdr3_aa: ASSSELDTEAF

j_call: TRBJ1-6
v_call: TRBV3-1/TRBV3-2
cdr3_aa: ASSQDQDSPLH

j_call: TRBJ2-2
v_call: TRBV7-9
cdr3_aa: ASSPPTNTGELF

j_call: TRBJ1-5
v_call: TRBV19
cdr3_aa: ASSIATMAHSNQPQH

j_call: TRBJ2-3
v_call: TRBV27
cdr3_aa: ASSLSTRWADTQY

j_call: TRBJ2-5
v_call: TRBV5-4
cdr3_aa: ASSFRSSETQY

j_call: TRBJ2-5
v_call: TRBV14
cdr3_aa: ASSRWQTQY

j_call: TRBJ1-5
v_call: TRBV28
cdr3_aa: ATRGGDDQPQH

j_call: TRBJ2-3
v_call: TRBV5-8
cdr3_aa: ASSTKTGEGIDTQY

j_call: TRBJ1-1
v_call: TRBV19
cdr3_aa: ASSTPTFEAF

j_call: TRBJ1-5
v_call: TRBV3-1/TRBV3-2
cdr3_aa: ASSPLGSGNQPQH

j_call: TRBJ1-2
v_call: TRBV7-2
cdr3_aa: ASSLGGTGGSSYGYT

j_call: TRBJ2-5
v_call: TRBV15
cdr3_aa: ATSRDGGEETQY

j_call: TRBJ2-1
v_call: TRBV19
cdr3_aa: ASSIGTSPYNEQF

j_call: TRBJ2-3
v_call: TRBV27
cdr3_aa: ASSPTNPALTDTQY

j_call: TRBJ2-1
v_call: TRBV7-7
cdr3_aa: ASRLLQLGLAWLGEQF

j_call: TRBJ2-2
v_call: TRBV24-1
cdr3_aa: ATSDQQGAAGELF

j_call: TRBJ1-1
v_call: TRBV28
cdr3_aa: ASSPGVWTEAF

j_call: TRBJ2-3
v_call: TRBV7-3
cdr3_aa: ASSPQRWGDSREVY

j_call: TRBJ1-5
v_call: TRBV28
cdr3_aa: ASEGGGQVQPQH

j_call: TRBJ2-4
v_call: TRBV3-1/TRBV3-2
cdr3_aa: ASSQGLQGPNIQY

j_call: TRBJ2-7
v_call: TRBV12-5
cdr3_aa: ASGLPSGTGYSYEQY

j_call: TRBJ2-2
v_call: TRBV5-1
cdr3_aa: ASSLVTGTGTGELF